This TCR beta chain was sequenced in a study of T cell clonality in common variable immunodeficiency. Points from the study as a whole: In common variable immunodeficiency, TCR beta chains reportedly carried fewer deletions and N-nucleotide insertions.

CDR1 is LNHDA, CDR2 SQIVND, per germline (reference sequence). This CDR3 comprises 14 residues. Between the trimmed V and J ends, which lost 3 bases and 5 bases, there was a span of 11 bases. TCRdb's copy holds only in-frame clones and misses some; the assay was immunoSEQ multiplex PCR. The sample includes 40,000 to 50,000 clones, none of them occurring once. This clone was observed many times. Its antigen is not known. The read comes to an end 3 residues before the CDR3 does, leaving the germline J gene to fill in the end. For at least one year, all CVID subjects received replacement immunoglobulin. This receptor was taken from a human donor with common variable immunodeficiency. The chain joins TRBV19 to TRBJ1-5, with a weak D call TRBD1 (6 bases). The specimen was peripheral blood mononuclear cells. CDR3 amino acids: CASSIGRGHQPQHF. CDR3 bases read: TGTGCCAGTAGTATCGGCAGGGGACATCAGCCC.